The source of this T cell receptor (beta chain) is a study of cytomegalovirus exposure and HLA in healthy donors. PCR amplification relied on 60 Vbeta primers (plus 13 Jbeta primers). Sequencing was performed with immunoSEQ multiplex PCR; in TCRdb, only in-frame clones are kept and a portion is missing. The sample records around 150,000 clones, 65% to 80% being singletons. The count of this clone is one. The clonotype originates from a woman aged 40 to 55 in good health and CMV-seronegative. The sequenced material came from PBMCs.

The CDR3 bases are TGTGCCAGTAGTATAGGGGACAGGGCTTTTTCACCCCTCCACTTT. This codes for CASSIGDRAFSPLHF. The chain links TRBV19 to TRBJ1-6; TRBD1 matches at 9 bases. Unmatched junction bases numbered 4, after V lost 1 base and J lost 9 bases. CDR1 is LNHDA, CDR2 SQIVND, per germline (reference sequence). The CDR3 loop spans 15 amino acids.